This TCR beta chain was recorded in a study of T cells in Graves' hyperthyroidism and ophthalmopathy. The CDR3 loop spans 12 amino acids. The germline CDR1 and CDR2 sequences are MNHNS and SASEGT. V was clipped by 6 bases and J by 8 bases, with 10 bases between them. The TCR beta CDR3 regions underwent amplification using RNA transcripts as the source. The HTBI primer set drove a first-round RT-PCR of the TCR CDR3. Using its own MiXCR run on the multiplex PCR reads, TCRdb lists one record per CDR3 protein. The table has more than 300,000 distinct CDR3 sequences, approximately 17% seen once; the top ten hold about 38%. This clonotype has a count of ten or more.

V usage is TRBV6-1 and J usage is TRBJ1-4; a weak D match, TRBD1 (6 bases). Sequenced: blood. This TCR was sampled from a man younger than 30 with Graves' ophthalmopathy. CDR3 nucleotide sequence: TGTGCCAGCAGACAGGGTGGGGAAAAACTGTTTTTT. Translated: CASRQGGEKLFF.